The rows below give T cell receptor beta chains drawn from one sample of a study of kidney transplant recipient with SARS-CoV-2 infection. TCRdb analysed the reads with MiXCR anew, one entry per CDR3 protein. The sample contains about 250,000 distinct CDR3 sequences, roughly 26% of which appear only once. The sequencing here drew on a blood sample, taken at baseline and on roughly day 110 from a kidney transplant recipient. The receptors here all came from a male patient between 25 and 39 years old who had COVID-19 and was a kidney transplant recipient. The T cells may come from the graft donor. Both conserved end residues are part of each CDR3. Each record gives: D gene, J gene, clone size, CDR3 length, V gene, CDR3 protein, CDR3 DNA. A D gene is named only where the DNA matches it firmly. Rows may omit the clone size; those that give it use once, few, many or a size class.

-,TRBJ1-2,-,17,TRBV19,CASSLGLTNRKTYGYTF,TGTGCCAGTAGTCTTGGCCTGACAAATCGAAAGACCTATGGCTACACCTTC
-,TRBJ2-5,many,17,TRBV3-1,CASSNSDPISFSETQYF,TGTGCCAGCAGCAACAGCGATCCCATTTCTTTCTCTGAGACCCAGTACTTC
-,TRBJ1-1,many,12,TRBV11-3,CASSSRGTEAFF,TGTGCCAGCAGCTCTAGGGGCACTGAAGCTTTCTTT
TRBD1,TRBJ2-7,many,14,TRBV9,CASSLEGQGLEQYF,TGTGCCAGCAGCTTAGAGGGACAGGGTCTCGAGCAGTACTTC
-,TRBJ1-5,many,13,TRBV3-1,CASSQDRDQPQHF,TGTGCCAGCAGCCAAGATAGGGATCAGCCCCAGCATTTT
-,TRBJ1-2,few,17,TRBV6-4,CASSTATSHGKTYGYTF,TGTGCCAGCAGTACGGCAACCTCACACGGAAAGACCTATGGCTACACCTTC
-,TRBJ2-2,many,18,TRBV3-1,CASSFAFPISGLTGELFF,TGTGCCAGCAGCTTTGCGTTTCCCATTTCAGGCTTGACCGGGGAGCTGTTTTTT
-,TRBJ2-7,many,15,TRBV3-1,CASSQDWERTYEQYF,TGTGCCAGCAGCCAAGATTGGGAGCGGACGTACGAGCAGTACTTC
TRBD2,TRBJ2-3,few,14,TRBV20-1,CSARLAGSTDTQYF,TGCAGTGCTAGACTAGCGGGTTCCACAGATACGCAGTATTTT
-,TRBJ1-2,many,17,TRBV15,CATSKCSRCGKTYGYTF,TGTGCCACCAGCAAGTGTTCAAGGTGTGGAAAGACCTATGGCTACACCTTC
TRBD1,TRBJ1-1,many,22,TRBV11-2,CASSTRRGYSQGVSAPNTEAFF,TGTGCCAGCAGCACTAGAAGGGGCTATTCACAGGGGGTGAGCGCCCCGAACACTGAAGCTTTCTTT
-,TRBJ2-1,few,17,TRBV4-3,CASSQPPWVATRGEQFF,TGCGCCAGCAGCCAACCCCCCTGGGTAGCCACCAGGGGAGAGCAGTTCTTC
-,TRBJ2-1,-,15,TRBV7-2,CASSLNSGQQGEQFF,TGTGCCAGCAGCTTAAATTCCGGACAACAGGGTGAGCAGTTCTTC
TRBD1,TRBJ1-1,many,14,TRBV14,CASSLPGQGGRAFF,TGTGCCAGCAGCCTACCGGGACAGGGGGGAAGAGCTTTCTTT
-,TRBJ1-1,many,17,TRBV3-1,CASSSTSPISIRTEAFF,TGTGCCAGCAGCTCCACTTCTCCCATTTCAATTCGCACTGAAGCTTTCTTT
TRBD1,TRBJ2-2,many,14,TRBV19,CASRDRGPAGELFF,TGTGCCAGTAGGGACAGGGGGCCCGCCGGGGAGCTGTTTTTT
-,TRBJ1-2,many,16,TRBV5-5,CASLACVSRKTYGYTF,TGTGCCAGCCTTGCTTGTGTCTCGCGAAAGACCTATGGCTACACCTTC
TRBD1,TRBJ2-4,-,18,TRBV5-6,CASSSGGTGDFRDNIQYF,TGTGCCAGCAGCTCAGGGGGGACAGGGGACTTCCGGGATAACATTCAGTACTTC
-,TRBJ1-6,-,16,TRBV18,CASSLTPSSYNSPLHF,TGTGCCAGCTCCCTGACACCGAGCTCCTATAATTCACCCCTCCACTTT